One and the same sample provided the 4 T cell receptor beta chains below, sequenced in a study of T cell responses to AZD1222 COVID-19 vaccine. Some clones are missing from TCRdb's copy, which holds only in-frame ones; the method was immunoSEQ multiplex PCR. The repertoire consists of 110,000 or so clones, with 87% occurring once and the leading ten covering over 4%. Sequencing was performed on peripheral blood, taken on day 0 of AZD1222 vaccination. All receptors derive from an adult in good health.

The gene calls are TRBV13 and TRBJ1-1; D is unclear. Germline-derived CDR1 and CDR2 are PRHDT and FYEKMQ (reference sequence). The CDR3 loop spans 14 amino acids. With 4 bases removed from V and 1 base from J, the gap between germline ends came to 10 bases. The DNA for the CDR3 is TGTGCCAGCAGCTCGACCTGGGCGAACACTGAAGCTTTCTTT. Its translation is CASSSTWANTEAFF. Supplemented by reference TRBV13 and TRBJ1-1, the full variable domain reads AAGVIQSPRHLIKEKRETATLKCYPIPRHDTVYWYQQGPGQDPQFLISFYEKMQSDKGSIPDRFSAQQFSDYHSELNMSSLELGDSALYFCASSSTWANTEAFFGQGTRLTVV.

The rearrangement links TRBV27 to TRBJ2-7, with 8 positions matching TRBD1. This CDR3 is 17 amino acids long. Germline V gene lookup returns CDR1 MNHEY and CDR2 SMNVEV (reference sequence). V trimming: 5 bases; J trimming: 1 base; junction bases outside the gene matches: 13. For the CDR3, the DNA is TGTGCCAGCAGTACCTCCAGGGGGCGGCTTGGATCCTACGAGCAGTACTTC. Protein product: CASSTSRGRLGSYEQYF.

This sequence joins TRBV7-2 and TRBJ1-2, with D possibly matching TRBD1 (5 bases). The CDR3 loop spans 17 amino acids. From germline, CDR1 is SGHTA and CDR2 FQGNSA. Between the trimmed V and J ends, which lost 5 bases and 6 bases, there was a span of 25 bases. The CDR3 loop reads CASSPPSGGRARNGYTF. DNA for the CDR3: TGTGCCAGCAGCCCACCCTCTGGGGGACGGGCAAGAAATGGCTACACCTTC.

This clone was observed a handful of times. The chain has TRBV30 and TRBJ1-3; TRBD1 might be the D (5 bases). V lost 1 base to trimming and J lost 0 bases, with 13 bases between them. Germline-derived CDR1 and CDR2 are GTSNPN and SVGIG (reference sequence). The CDR3 has 16 residues. The DNA for the CDR3 is TGTGCCTGGAGTGCCCCGACGGGGGGCTCTGGAAACACCATATATTTT. Encoded protein: CAWSAPTGGSGNTIYF. Drawing the rest from reference TRBV30 and TRBJ1-3, the complete variable domain is SQTIHQWPATLVQPVGSPLSLECTVEGTSNPNLYWYRQAAGRGLQLLFYSVGIGQISSEVPQNLSASRPQDRQFILSSKKLLLSDSGFYLCAWSAPTGGSGNTIYFGEGSWLTVV.